This TCR beta chain was captured in a study of blood T cell repertoires in COVID-19. Germline V gene data show CDR1 as MDHEN and CDR2 as SYDVKM. With 6 bases removed from V and 0 bases from J, the gap between germline ends came to 17 bases. The CDR3 spans 16 residues. TCRdb's copy holds only in-frame clones and misses some; the assay was immunoSEQ multiplex PCR. Of around 160,000 clones listed, more than 90% are singletons. The chain links TRBV28 to TRBJ1-2, with D perhaps TRBD1 (5 bases). The clonotype comes from a man in his 60s with active or convalescent COVID-19. Source material: peripheral blood. Here the CDR3 DNA reads TGTGCCAGCAGAATCTCGGGACTCACCCCTAACTATGGCTACACCTTC. Translating gives CASRISGLTPNYGYTF.